These T cell receptor beta chains were read from a single sample in a study of Tregs in tolerant kidney transplant recipients. The assay was immunoSEQ multiplex PCR, and TCRdb's table has in-frame clones only and misses some. In the table there are 81,000 or so clones, 90% to 95% of which are singletons. This sample comprised CD4+ T cells from blood (PBMCs), obtained 24 months after the transplant. Source of these receptors: a human patient who received a combined kidney and bone marrow transplant. Some T cells may possibly be graft donor cells. The CDR3 runs from the conserved cysteine through the conserved F or W. D genes are given only for firm matches. Not all rows give a size; the values are once, few, many and, for expanded clones, a class.

d_gene	v_gene	j_gene	abundance	CDR3nt	CDR3aa
TRBD2	TRBV11-2	TRBJ2-7	.	TGTGCCAGCAGCTTAGATCTAGGACTAGCGGGAGATATGACCTACGAGCAGTACTTC	CASSLDLGLAGDMTYEQYF
.	TRBV19	TRBJ2-6	.	TGTGCCAGTACCGCAAGGAGGGGCTCTGGGGCCAACGTCCTGACTTTC	CASTARRGSGANVLTF
TRBD1	TRBV14	TRBJ1-2	.	TGTGCCAGCAGCCAAGATGTGTTCAGGGGGTATGGCTACACCTTC	CASSQDVFRGYGYTF
.	TRBV6-6	TRBJ2-1	.	TGTGCCAGCAGTTTCCTCGGGAGTCTCGGGCCGGATGAGCAGTTCTTC	CASSFLGSLGPDEQFF
.	TRBV2	TRBJ2-7	.	TGTGCCAGCAGTGAAGCGGCCCTTTCAACCTACGAGCAGTACTTC	CASSEAALSTYEQYF
TRBD1	TRBV11-3	TRBJ1-3	.	TGTGCCAGCAGCTTAACAGGGGCGTTAAGTAACACCATATATTTT	CASSLTGALSNTIYF
.	TRBV7-2	TRBJ1-4	.	TGTGCCAGCACCCCCTCGAACCCCAGTAAAAAACTGTTTTTT	CASTPSNPSKKLFF
TRBD1	TRBV19	TRBJ2-7	.	TGTGCCAGTAGCAAAGACAGGGATGGGTCCTACGAGCAGTACTTC	CASSKDRDGSYEQYF
TRBD2	TRBV7-2	TRBJ2-1	.	TGTGCCAGCAGCGCCCGTGGGACTAGCGGGGGGGCCGGTGAGCAGTTCTTC	CASSARGTSGGAGEQFF
.	TRBV7-9	TRBJ1-2	.	TGTGCCAGCAGGTTAAACAGCGGGAACTCCGGCTACACCTTC	CASRLNSGNSGYTF
.	TRBV9	TRBJ2-1	once	TGTGCCAGCAGCCCACCCTCGCCGACTACTTTAGGCTCCTACAATGAGCAGTTCTTC	CASSPPSPTTLGSYNEQFF
.	TRBV4-1	TRBJ1-1	.	TGCGCCAGCAGCCAAGACCGAAGAGGGTTCAGAAAACAAGGCACTGAAGCTTTCTTT	CASSQDRRGFRKQGTEAFF
.	TRBV5-1	TRBJ2-3	once	TGCGCCAGCAGCCGGGGTCCCACAGATACGCAGTATTTT	CASSRGPTDTQYF
.	TRBV5-4	TRBJ2-6	.	TGTGCCAGCAGCTTGGGACATCCCTCTGGGGCCAACGTCCTGACTTTC	CASSLGHPSGANVLTF
TRBD2	TRBV7-6	TRBJ2-4	.	TGTGCCAGCAGCTTAGCTTGGCGGGGGGCCAAAAACATTCAGTACTTC	CASSLAWRGAKNIQYF
TRBD1	TRBV14	TRBJ2-1	.	TGTGCCAGCAGCCAAGGAAGACAGGGGGCTAGGTGGAGAAGCTCCTACAATGAGCAGTTCTTC	CASSQGRQGARWRSSYNEQFF